The rows below give T cell receptor beta chains drawn from one sample of a study of shared T cell receptors in the human thymus. Assay: immunoSEQ multiplex PCR; the TCRdb copy retains only in-frame clones and omits some. Found here are approximately 400,000 clones, approximately 95% of them singletons; the top ten hold roughly 0.02%. Sequenced input: thymocytes. These receptors all stem from a human donor. CDR3s include the opening cysteine and the closing phenylalanine or tryptophan. A D gene is named only where the DNA matches it firmly. A clone size is listed for some rows: how often the clone was seen (once, few, many), or a class if it is expanded.

v_call: TRBV19; j_call: TRBJ2-7; clone_size: -; d_call: -; cdr3_nt: TGTGCCAGTAGTAAGACTACTATAAATGGCGAGCAGTACTTC; cdr3_aa: CASSKTTINGEQYF
v_call: TRBV11-2; j_call: TRBJ1-2; clone_size: few; d_call: -; cdr3_nt: TGTGCCAGCAGCTTATTCCCGGGACGGCGAGTGACCTTC; cdr3_aa: CASSLFPGRRVTF
v_call: TRBV28; j_call: TRBJ2-7; clone_size: -; d_call: TRBD2; cdr3_nt: TGTGCCAGCAGTTTAGGGAGGGACTACGAGCAGTACTTC; cdr3_aa: CASSLGRDYEQYF
v_call: TRBV28; j_call: TRBJ2-3; clone_size: -; d_call: TRBD2; cdr3_nt: TGTGCCAGCAGGTATGCGGGAGGATCCGATACGCAGTATTTT; cdr3_aa: CASRYAGGSDTQYF
v_call: TRBV14; j_call: TRBJ2-7; clone_size: few; d_call: -; cdr3_nt: TGTGCCAGCAGCCAAGATCCGGTCTCCTACGAGCAGTACTTC; cdr3_aa: CASSQDPVSYEQYF
v_call: TRBV2; j_call: TRBJ1-2; clone_size: -; d_call: -; cdr3_nt: TGTGCCAGCAGATCGGAGCCTCCTAACTATGGCTACACCTTC; cdr3_aa: CASRSEPPNYGYTF
v_call: TRBV7-2; j_call: TRBJ2-5; clone_size: -; d_call: TRBD2; cdr3_nt: TGTGCCAGCAGCCCTAGCGGGAGGGCGGGAGAGACCCAGTACTTC; cdr3_aa: CASSPSGRAGETQYF
v_call: TRBV18; j_call: TRBJ2-1; clone_size: -; d_call: -; cdr3_nt: TGTGCCAGCTCACCCCGGCACCAGAGGTCGAATGAGCAGTTCTTC; cdr3_aa: CASSPRHQRSNEQFF
v_call: TRBV6-5; j_call: TRBJ2-2; clone_size: -; d_call: TRBD1; cdr3_nt: TGTGCCAAAAAGGGGACAGGGGGTACCGGGGAGCTGTTTTTT; cdr3_aa: CAKKGTGGTGELFF
v_call: TRBV27; j_call: TRBJ2-7; clone_size: -; d_call: -; cdr3_nt: TGTGCCAGCAGACCCTTAAAGGCCCCATCCTACGAGCAGTACTTC; cdr3_aa: CASRPLKAPSYEQYF
v_call: TRBV6-4; j_call: TRBJ1-4; clone_size: -; d_call: TRBD1; cdr3_nt: TGTGCCAGCAGTGGGGGACAGGGGAGAAATGAAAAACTGTTTTTT; cdr3_aa: CASSGGQGRNEKLFF
v_call: TRBV15; j_call: TRBJ2-3; clone_size: -; d_call: -; cdr3_nt: TGTGCCACCAGCTCTAAGGGCGGTCGCACAGATACGCAGTATTTT; cdr3_aa: CATSSKGGRTDTQYF
v_call: TRBV25-1; j_call: TRBJ1-2; clone_size: -; d_call: TRBD1; cdr3_nt: TGTGCCAGCAACAACAGGGGGCATGGCTACACCTTC; cdr3_aa: CASNNRGHGYTF
v_call: TRBV18; j_call: TRBJ1-5; clone_size: -; d_call: -; cdr3_nt: TGTGCCAGCTCACCAACAGTTCATAGCAATCAGCCCCAGCATTTT; cdr3_aa: CASSPTVHSNQPQHF
v_call: TRBV27; j_call: TRBJ2-2; clone_size: -; d_call: -; cdr3_nt: TGTGCCAGCAGTTGTCCAGACGCGAACACCGGGGAGCTGTTTTTT; cdr3_aa: CASSCPDANTGELFF
v_call: TRBV19; j_call: TRBJ2-5; clone_size: -; d_call: TRBD2; cdr3_nt: TGTGCCAGTAGACAGCGGGAGGGGAGGCAAGAGACCCAGTACTTC; cdr3_aa: CASRQREGRQETQYF
v_call: TRBV7-8; j_call: TRBJ2-7; clone_size: few; d_call: -; cdr3_nt: TGTGCCAGCAGGGACTCCCAAGCCTACGAGCAGTACTTC; cdr3_aa: CASRDSQAYEQYF
v_call: TRBV5-4; j_call: TRBJ1-4; clone_size: -; d_call: -; cdr3_nt: TGTGCCAGCAGCTTGGAAGGAGGGGAAGGCGAAAAACTGTTTTTT; cdr3_aa: CASSLEGGEGEKLFF
v_call: TRBV27; j_call: TRBJ1-1; clone_size: -; d_call: -; cdr3_nt: TGTGCCAGCAGTTTAGTCGGGGAGGGCTTGAACACTGAAGCTTTCTTT; cdr3_aa: CASSLVGEGLNTEAFF
v_call: TRBV30; j_call: TRBJ2-1; clone_size: once; d_call: TRBD2; cdr3_nt: TGTGCCTGGGGGCTAGCGGGAGTGGTCGGTGAGCAGTTCTTC; cdr3_aa: CAWGLAGVVGEQFF
v_call: TRBV28; j_call: TRBJ2-7; clone_size: once; d_call: TRBD1; cdr3_nt: TGTGCCAGCAGTCAACTTCCGGGACAGGTAACCTACGAGCAGTACTTC; cdr3_aa: CASSQLPGQVTYEQYF
v_call: TRBV5-6; j_call: TRBJ2-5; clone_size: -; d_call: -; cdr3_nt: TGTGCCAGCAGCTTCCCCTGGGGATCCCAAGAGACCCAGTACTTC; cdr3_aa: CASSFPWGSQETQYF
v_call: TRBV27; j_call: TRBJ2-5; clone_size: -; d_call: TRBD2; cdr3_nt: TGTGCCAGCAGTTTACTGTCGGCCACTAGCGGACAAGAGACCCAGTACTTC; cdr3_aa: CASSLLSATSGQETQYF
v_call: TRBV7-8; j_call: TRBJ2-7; clone_size: -; d_call: -; cdr3_nt: TGTGCCAGCAGCTTAACAGTGCCCGGTGGCCTGATCTACGAGCAGTACTTC; cdr3_aa: CASSLTVPGGLIYEQYF
v_call: TRBV6-4; j_call: TRBJ1-1; clone_size: -; d_call: TRBD1; cdr3_nt: TGTGCCAGCAGCGAAGAAACCGGGACAGGAGCTTTCTTT; cdr3_aa: CASSEETGTGAFF
v_call: TRBV25-1; j_call: TRBJ2-1; clone_size: -; d_call: TRBD1; cdr3_nt: TGTGCCAGCAGAAAGGGGGCGTACAATGAGCAGTTCTTC; cdr3_aa: CASRKGAYNEQFF
v_call: TRBV5-8; j_call: TRBJ1-5; clone_size: -; d_call: -; cdr3_nt: TGTGCCAGCGCCCTTCGACGAGTCCATCAGCCCCAGCATTTT; cdr3_aa: CASALRRVHQPQHF
v_call: TRBV19; j_call: TRBJ2-7; clone_size: -; d_call: -; cdr3_nt: TGTGCCAGTAGTCCTACCAGCGGACGGAGAAGGCACGAGCAGTACTTC; cdr3_aa: CASSPTSGRRRHEQYF
v_call: TRBV7-8; j_call: TRBJ1-5; clone_size: -; d_call: -; cdr3_nt: TGTGCCAGCAGCTCCGTCGGGTACTACCAGCCCCAGCATTTT; cdr3_aa: CASSSVGYYQPQHF
v_call: TRBV28; j_call: TRBJ2-7; clone_size: -; d_call: TRBD1; cdr3_nt: TGTGCCAGCAGTTGGGACAGCACCTTCTACGAGCAGTACTTC; cdr3_aa: CASSWDSTFYEQYF
v_call: TRBV20-1; j_call: TRBJ1-4; clone_size: -; d_call: -; cdr3_nt: TGCAGTGCTGGCACAGGGTCTCAACTGTTTTTT; cdr3_aa: CSAGTGSQLFF
v_call: TRBV19; j_call: TRBJ1-5; clone_size: -; d_call: TRBD1; cdr3_nt: TGTGCCACTAAGGCGCCCGGAGGGGGCGTCCAGCCCCAGCATTTT; cdr3_aa: CATKAPGGGVQPQHF
v_call: TRBV21-1; j_call: TRBJ2-7; clone_size: -; d_call: -; cdr3_nt: TGTGCCAGCAGCAAAGGCGATAGCGGGGTTTACGAGCAGTACTTC; cdr3_aa: CASSKGDSGVYEQYF
v_call: TRBV9; j_call: TRBJ2-5; clone_size: -; d_call: -; cdr3_nt: TGTGCCAGCAGCGCTACAGGGAAAGAGACCCAGTACTTC; cdr3_aa: CASSATGKETQYF
v_call: TRBV6-1; j_call: TRBJ1-1; clone_size: -; d_call: -; cdr3_nt: TGTGCCAGCATTATTCCCCAGACAGGGAACACTGAAGCTTTCTTT; cdr3_aa: CASIIPQTGNTEAFF
v_call: TRBV28; j_call: TRBJ2-7; clone_size: -; d_call: TRBD1; cdr3_nt: TGTGCCAGCAGTCTCGACAGGGGCCGAGATCCCTACGAGCAGTACTTC; cdr3_aa: CASSLDRGRDPYEQYF
v_call: TRBV21-1; j_call: TRBJ2-5; clone_size: -; d_call: -; cdr3_nt: TGTGCCAGCAGCTCGACAGGGGGCAAAGAGACCCAGTACTTC; cdr3_aa: CASSSTGGKETQYF
v_call: TRBV27; j_call: TRBJ1-5; clone_size: -; d_call: TRBD1; cdr3_nt: TGTGCCAGCAGTTTCCGACAGGGAGGGTCGAGCAATCAGCCCCAGCATTTT; cdr3_aa: CASSFRQGGSSNQPQHF
v_call: TRBV5-4; j_call: TRBJ1-2; clone_size: -; d_call: -; cdr3_nt: TGTGCCAGCAGCTCCCCAGTCGCTAACTATGGCTACACCTTC; cdr3_aa: CASSSPVANYGYTF
v_call: TRBV11-2; j_call: TRBJ2-1; clone_size: -; d_call: -; cdr3_nt: TGTGCCAGCAGCCCAGGGGGGAATGAGCAGTTCTTC; cdr3_aa: CASSPGGNEQFF
v_call: TRBV30; j_call: TRBJ2-3; clone_size: -; d_call: TRBD2; cdr3_nt: TGTGCCTGGAGTAAGCAAATTGGGACTACCTACACAGATACGCAGTATTTT; cdr3_aa: CAWSKQIGTTYTDTQYF
v_call: TRBV6-1; j_call: TRBJ1-5; clone_size: -; d_call: TRBD1; cdr3_nt: TGTGCCAGCGAAGGACAGGGCAATCAGCCCCAGCATTTT; cdr3_aa: CASEGQGNQPQHF
v_call: TRBV5-1; j_call: TRBJ1-5; clone_size: -; d_call: TRBD1; cdr3_nt: TGCGCCAGCAGCTTACAGGGGGTCGGTGATCAGCCCCAGCATTTT; cdr3_aa: CASSLQGVGDQPQHF
v_call: TRBV7-2; j_call: TRBJ2-7; clone_size: -; d_call: -; cdr3_nt: TGTGCCAGCAGCTTAGTTGGGACGGCCTCCTACGAGCAGTACTTC; cdr3_aa: CASSLVGTASYEQYF